This is a list of T cell receptor beta chains from one sample in a study of T cells expressing NK-cell markers. Each CDR3 protein gets one entry in TCRdb, which reprocessed the 5' RACE reads and gives no DNA. Recorded for this sample: 150,000 to 200,000 distinct CDR3 sequences. Material for sequencing was blood T cells: a sorted CD56 or NKG2C T cell subset, CD4+ or CD8+ T cells, or bulk PBMC T cells (not recorded which). The receptors were gathered from a woman aged 18 to 75 in good health. The CDR3 runs from the conserved cysteine through the conserved F or W.

TRBV5-5	TRBJ2-1	CASSPSGYSSYNEQFF
TRBV28	TRBJ1-5	CASSLFVQPQHF
TRBV7-6	TRBJ2-1	CASSLASSGSFNEQFF
TRBV30	TRBJ2-4	CAWNGGTDIQYF
TRBV2	TRBJ1-1	CASSDRGRVGTEAFF
TRBV5-1	TRBJ2-5	CASSLVGQGETQYF
TRBV20-1	TRBJ2-5	CSAGGHPEGQETQYF
TRBV5-1	TRBJ1-1	CASSLIGPGDTEAFF
TRBV7-9	TRBJ2-7	CASSLDLKGEQYF
TRBV25-1	TRBJ1-2	CASSVSPDGYTF
TRBV11-2	TRBJ2-2	CASSLGPQNTGELFF
TRBV10-3	TRBJ1-2	CAISESRFGGAISRYGYTF
TRBV6-5	TRBJ2-2	CASSYSKGGQGYTGELFF
TRBV7-3	TRBJ2-1	CASRPGQSPLNEQFF
TRBV13	TRBJ2-5	CASSSRQGKGTQYF
TRBV7-2	TRBJ2-1	CASRRGGGDNEQFF
TRBV6-2/TRBV6-3	TRBJ2-1	CASSYPTSGNEQFF
TRBV5-1	TRBJ2-1	CASSFGVSDEQFF
TRBV5-1	TRBJ2-3	CASSLGGQGSTDTQYF
TRBV24-1	TRBJ2-2	CAVRGRQNTGELFF
TRBV3-1	TRBJ1-1	CASSQDKAGGTEAFF
TRBV14	TRBJ2-5	CASSQAVTSGRVGTQYF
TRBV20-1	TRBJ1-1	CSASRSLNTEAFF
TRBV7-3	TRBJ1-1	CASSVRGSTEAFF
TRBV7-8	TRBJ2-5	CASIAAGAYQETQYF
TRBV5-1	TRBJ1-1	CASSWTGQTEAFF
TRBV28	TRBJ2-3	CATRRGGSTDTQYF
TRBV6-5	TRBJ1-1	CASSWVARDTEAFF
TRBV12-3/TRBV12-4	TRBJ2-7	CASSARTSGGAEQYF
TRBV10-3	TRBJ1-5	CAISETGQGYQPQHF
TRBV20-1	TRBJ2-1	CSASPRPDSYNEQFF
TRBV5-1	TRBJ2-3	CASSSGLAGGSDTQYF
TRBV7-9	TRBJ2-1	CASSLGARDSAYNEQFF
TRBV18	TRBJ1-6	CASSPSGQYNSPLHF
TRBV5-5	TRBJ2-7	CASSLNRVAGKQYF
TRBV5-1	TRBJ2-3	CASSMDRRTDTQYF
TRBV29-1	TRBJ2-1	CSARGGLAGEQFF
TRBV20-1	TRBJ2-3	CSAEDSGGGTDTQYF
TRBV24-1	TRBJ2-3	CATSDRGGSTDTQYF
TRBV3-1	TRBJ1-2	CASSQVEGLYGYTF
TRBV6-5	TRBJ2-7	CASSYSKTGDSYEQYF
TRBV7-9	TRBJ2-5	CASSLRDGAQETQYF
TRBV6-5	TRBJ2-5	CASSYSQLYQETQYF
TRBV3-1	TRBJ2-7	CASSQDTASGEQYF
TRBV24-1	TRBJ2-5	CATSDPITGQGTETQYF
TRBV7-3	TRBJ2-3	CASSSGLAGDTQYF
TRBV20-1	TRBJ2-3	CSARRWDTDTQYF
TRBV29-1	TRBJ2-3	CSVPGTSGGTDTQYF
TRBV7-2	TRBJ2-1	CASSRRAGGPNEQFF
TRBV7-2	TRBJ2-5	CASRLDRAETQYF
TRBV7-2	TRBJ2-1	CASSFAGVSYNEQFF
TRBV7-3	TRBJ2-3	CASSLRNYPDTQYF
TRBV6-2/TRBV6-3	TRBJ1-2	CASSYPGGDYGYTF
TRBV3-1	TRBJ2-5	CASSQDLAGAGETQYF
TRBV5-1	TRBJ2-2	CASSFTTATGELFF
TRBV2	TRBJ2-2	CASYSLAGSTGELFF
TRBV20-1	TRBJ1-2	CSADQVRGDNYGYTF
TRBV5-1	TRBJ1-2	CASSQDRGLHGYTF